The source of this TCR beta chain is a study of vaccination effects on CD4 cells after COVID-19. Background on the study: Post-vaccine sample collection fell at a median of 72 days after the second dose.

This CDR3 has 14 residues. The germline V gene encodes CDR1 SGHRS and CDR2 YFSETQ. The V end lost 6 bases, the J end lost 1 base, and 13 bases lay between the germline ends. The data were produced by immunoSEQ multiplex PCR, yet TCRdb's version contains in-frame clones alone and is incomplete. The profile covers tens of thousands of clones, with 76% appearing a single time and roughly 0.94% taken by the ten largest. Within the ViraFEST assay, antigen-specific CD4+ T cells underwent expansion with viral peptide pools prior to sequencing. Cells that had been cultured for 10 days were the source of isolated CD4+ T cells. The vaccine given was either BNT162b2 or mRNA-1273, in two doses. Some 2 million PBMC were placed in each well, which was supplemented with approximately 9.7 IU/ml IL-2 and around 10 ug/ml peptides. A remark on this clone: Its antigen is undetermined.

Study results and limitations: After vaccination, at late timepoints, clones induced by infection and by vaccine contracted markedly. Nearly all vaccine-induced clones in healthy recipients recognized only SARS-CoV-2.

This sample comprised CD4+ T cells from PBMCs cultured with HCoV-OC43 spike peptides, obtained after COVID-19 vaccination. Subset meaning: HCoV-OC43 spike overlapping peptide pool stimulation. This sequence originates from a human donor who received a COVID-19 vaccine. The V gene is TRBV5-1, the J gene TRBJ2-5, with a possible D match to TRBD1 (5 bases). The CDR3 nucleotides are TGCGCCAGCACCCGGATGGGGCTCCAAGAGACCCAGTACTTC. It codes for CASTRMGLQETQYF.